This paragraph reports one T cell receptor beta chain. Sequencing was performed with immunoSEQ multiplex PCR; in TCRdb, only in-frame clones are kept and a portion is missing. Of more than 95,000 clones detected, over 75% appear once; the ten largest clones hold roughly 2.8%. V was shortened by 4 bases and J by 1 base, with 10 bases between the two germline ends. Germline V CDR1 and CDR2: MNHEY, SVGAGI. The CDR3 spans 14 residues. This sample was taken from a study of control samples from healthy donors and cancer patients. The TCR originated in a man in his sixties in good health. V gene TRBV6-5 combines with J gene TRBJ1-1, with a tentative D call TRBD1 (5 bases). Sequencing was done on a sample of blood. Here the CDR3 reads CASSSQGWNTEAFF. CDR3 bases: TGTGCCAGCAGTTCTCAGGGTTGGAACACTGAAGCTTTCTTT.